This T cell receptor beta chain was profiled in a study of regulatory T cells in long-lasting Graves disease. Combining iRepertoire HTBI primers with Arm-PCR of CDR3 regions, the authors built TCR beta libraries. From the multiplex PCR reads, TCRdb called clonotypes with MiXCR, one entry per CDR3 protein. This table has around 460,000 distinct CDR3 sequences, approximately 23% appearing once. The sample's time point: persistent/refractory GD, antithyroid drugs over 5 years with positive TRAb. Construction of the TCR library relied on RNA isolated from PBMCs. Findings of the study overall: There were preferences for TRBV28, TRBJ1-2 and TRBJ2-5 in persistent disease. Persistent Graves' patients showed reduced TCR diversity versus newly diagnosed patients.

CDR1 and CDR2 (germline): MNHGY, SVAAGI. The CDR3 is 16 residues long. J gave up 3 bases and V 4 bases, and 11 bases lay outside the gene matches. This clonotype came up many times. What it binds is not known. V usage is TRBV6-9 and J usage is TRBJ2-5; TRBD2 matches at 7 bases. The sample here was peripheral blood mononuclear cells (PBMCs), taken when the disease was refractory, from a patient treated with antithyroid drugs. This TCR came from a female donor with Graves disease. In DNA form, the CDR3 reads TGTGCCAGCAGTTTAGAGGGGCAGGGAGGGGAAGAGACCCAGTACTTC. Its protein is CASSLEGQGGEETQYF.